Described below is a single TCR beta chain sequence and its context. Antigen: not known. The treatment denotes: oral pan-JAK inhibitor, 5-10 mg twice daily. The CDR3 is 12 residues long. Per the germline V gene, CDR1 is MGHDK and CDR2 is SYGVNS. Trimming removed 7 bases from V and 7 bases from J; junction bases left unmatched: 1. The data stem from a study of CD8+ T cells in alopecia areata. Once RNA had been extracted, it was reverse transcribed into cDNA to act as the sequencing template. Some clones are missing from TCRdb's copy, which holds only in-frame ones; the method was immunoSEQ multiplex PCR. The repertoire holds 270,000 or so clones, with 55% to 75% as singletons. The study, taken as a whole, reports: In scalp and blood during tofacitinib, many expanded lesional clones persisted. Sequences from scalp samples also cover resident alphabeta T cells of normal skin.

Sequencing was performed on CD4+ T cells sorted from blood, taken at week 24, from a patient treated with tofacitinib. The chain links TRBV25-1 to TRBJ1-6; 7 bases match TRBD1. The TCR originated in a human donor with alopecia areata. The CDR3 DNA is TGTGCCAGCACACAGGGGAATTCACCCCTCCACTTT. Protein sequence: CASTQGNSPLHF.